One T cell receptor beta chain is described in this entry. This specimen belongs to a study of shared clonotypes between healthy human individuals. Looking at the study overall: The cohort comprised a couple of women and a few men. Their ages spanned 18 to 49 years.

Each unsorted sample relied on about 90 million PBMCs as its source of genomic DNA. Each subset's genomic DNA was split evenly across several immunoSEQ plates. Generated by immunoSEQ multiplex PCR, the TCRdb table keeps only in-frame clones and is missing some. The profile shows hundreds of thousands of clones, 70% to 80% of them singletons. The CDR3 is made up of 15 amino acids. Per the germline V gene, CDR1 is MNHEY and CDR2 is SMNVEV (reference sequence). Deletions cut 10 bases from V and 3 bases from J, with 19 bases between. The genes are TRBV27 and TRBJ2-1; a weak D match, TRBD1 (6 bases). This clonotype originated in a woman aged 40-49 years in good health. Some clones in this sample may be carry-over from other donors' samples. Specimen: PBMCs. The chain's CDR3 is CATTARSGHYNEQFF. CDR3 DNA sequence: TGTGCCACAACGGCCCGTTCGGGACACTACAATGAGCAGTTCTTC.